This T cell receptor beta chain originates from a study of blood T cell repertoires in COVID-19. Study-wide background: PBMCs, B-cell-depleted T cells, or T cells were the source of the cDNA or gDNA that made up the material.

V was pared by 6 bases and J by 4 bases, with 8 bases of the junction left unmatched. The CDR3 runs to 15 residues. Germline V lookup: CDR1 SEHNR, CDR2 FQNEAQ (reference sequence). Study processing details: The assay estimated nucleated cells by amplifying reference gene primers. Profiling relied on immunoSEQ multiplex PCR, and the TCRdb table lists in-frame clones only, not all of them. Clone size and the V and J calls come from that table; the DNA yielded D and trimming. The repertoire includes roughly 120,000 clones, around 79% of them detected once, and about 2.3% sits in the top ten. The chain joins TRBV7-9 to TRBJ1-1, with TRBD1 matching 10 bases. This TCR derives from a man in his 70s with acute or convalescent COVID-19. The sequencing input was peripheral blood. Here the CDR3 DNA reads TGTGCCAGCAGATGGACAGGGGGTGGGAGCACTGAAGCTTTCTTT. It specifies CASRWTGGGSTEAFF.